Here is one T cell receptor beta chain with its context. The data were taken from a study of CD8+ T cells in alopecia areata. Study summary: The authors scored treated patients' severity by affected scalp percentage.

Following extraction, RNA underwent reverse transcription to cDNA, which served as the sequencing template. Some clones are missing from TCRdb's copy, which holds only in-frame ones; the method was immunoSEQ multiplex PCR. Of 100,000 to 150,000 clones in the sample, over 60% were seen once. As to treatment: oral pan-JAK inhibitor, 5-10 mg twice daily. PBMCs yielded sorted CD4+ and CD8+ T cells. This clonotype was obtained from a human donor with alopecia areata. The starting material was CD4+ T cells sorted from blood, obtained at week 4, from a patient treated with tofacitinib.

The CDR3 DNA sequence: TGCAGCGTTGAAGATTCCCTGAACACTGAAGCTTTCTTT. Encoded protein: CSVEDSLNTEAFF. The V and J genes are TRBV29-1 and TRBJ1-1; D is unclear. Trimming left V 0 bases short and J 0 bases short, with 5 bases between. CDR1 is SQVTM and CDR2 is ANQGSEA in the germline V gene. The CDR3 loop spans 13 amino acids.